Listed here are 30 T cell receptor beta chains from one sample, sequenced in a study of control samples from healthy donors and cancer patients. Measured with immunoSEQ multiplex PCR; TCRdb has only the in-frame clones, and not every one. The table records 130,000 or so clones, roughly 90% of them present only once. Input material: blood. The receptors here all came from a man younger than 35 in good health.

The gene calls are TRBV7-6 and TRBJ1-1; D not resolved. This CDR3 region has 13 residues. Trimming shortened V by 5 bases and J by 6 bases, and 13 bases separated the two germline ends. CDR1 is SGHVS and CDR2 is FNYEAQ in the germline V gene. CDR3 loop: CASSPPGTPEAFF. CDR3 bases: TGTGCCAGCAGCCCACCAGGTACCCCTGAAGCTTTCTTT. The full variable domain, rest sourced from reference TRBV7-6 and TRBJ1-1, is GAGVSQSPRYKVTKRGQDVALRCDPISGHVSLYWYRQALGQGPEFLTYFNYEAQQDKSGLPNDRFSAERPEGSISTLTIQRTEQRDSAMYRCASSPPGTPEAFFGQGTRLTVV.

The rearrangement links TRBV6-5 to TRBJ1-2; no definite D call. Deletions cut 6 bases from V and 2 bases from J, with 13 bases between. The CDR3 is 14 amino acids. Germline-derived CDR1 and CDR2 are MNHEY and SVGAGI. CDR3: CASRDDGGNYGYTF. CDR3 sequence (DNA): TGTGCCAGCAGGGACGACGGAGGGAACTATGGCTACACCTTC.

CDR3 bases: TGCGCCAGCGGACCGGGACTAGCGGGGACAGATACGCAGTATTTT. It specifies CASGPGLAGTDTQYF. The chain links TRBV10-1 to TRBJ2-3; the match to TRBD2 covers 13 bases. The CDR3 is made up of 15 amino acids. V shed 8 bases, J shed 3 bases, and the junction held 5 bases outside the gene matches. Germline values: CDR1 WNHNN, CDR2 SYGVQD (reference sequence).

This chain connects TRBV5-1 to TRBJ2-7; TRBD1 is a possible D gene (6 bases). CDR1 and CDR2 (germline): SGHRS, YFSETQ. V was clipped by 2 bases and J by 4 bases, with 16 bases between them. The CDR3 loop spans 15 amino acids. The CDR3 loop reads CASSLRDTNVYEQYF. For the CDR3, the DNA is TGCGCCAGCAGCTTAAGGGACACGAACGTTTACGAGCAGTACTTC.

V gene TRBV6-5 combines with J gene TRBJ2-2; TRBD1 might be the D (6 bases). The CDR3 contains 13 residues. The V and J ends lost 10 bases and 1 base respectively, with 10 bases between them. The V gene's germline CDR1 is MNHEY and CDR2 SVGAGI. CDR3 in DNA: TGTGCCACTACAGGGAGGAACACCGGGGAGCTGTTTTTT. It translates to CATTGRNTGELFF.

The chain links TRBV5-1 to TRBJ2-3; D is ambiguous. Germline assignment: CDR1 SGHRS and CDR2 YFSETQ. V dropped 4 bases and J dropped 0 bases, with 12 bases sitting between them. The CDR3 length is 15 residues. This CDR3 is CASSRTPESTDTQYF. CDR3 sequence (DNA): TGCGCCAGCAGCCGCACTCCAGAAAGCACAGATACGCAGTATTTT.

The gene calls are TRBV7-3 and TRBJ2-2; D unresolved. The CDR3 totals 11 residues. The germline gives CDR1 SGHTA, CDR2 FQGTGA. Trimming cost V 1 base and J 7 bases, with 1 base left between them. The CDR3 sequence is CASSLSGELFF. CDR3 bases: TGTGCCAGCAGCTTAAGCGGGGAGCTGTTTTTT.

The genes are TRBV10-3 and TRBJ1-1, with D uncertain. The germline V gene has CDR1 ENHRY and CDR2 SYGVKD. The CDR3 consists of 13 residues. Trimming cost V 7 bases and J 1 base, with 10 bases left between them. This CDR3 is CAINNVKNTEAFF. Here the CDR3 DNA reads TGTGCCATCAATAATGTGAAGAACACTGAAGCTTTCTTT.

The rearrangement uses TRBV7-9 and TRBJ2-2, with TRBD2 as a possible D gene (6 bases). Trimming cost V 4 bases and J 2 bases, with 14 bases left between them. The CDR3 is 16 residues long. Germline CDR1 is SEHNR and CDR2 is FQNEAQ (reference sequence). CDR3 DNA sequence: TGTGCCAGCAGCTCCCAAAGTAGCGGAAACACCGGGGAGCTGTTTTTT. Protein sequence: CASSSQSSGNTGELFF.

This clone has a single count. V usage is TRBV2 and J usage is TRBJ2-3; D not certain. This CDR3 region has 15 residues. V was pared by 6 bases and J by 0 bases, with 13 bases between. CDR1 is SNHLY, CDR2 FYNNEI, per germline. CDR3 sequence (DNA): TGTGCCAGCAGACCCACTACCGCCAGCACAGATACGCAGTATTTT. It yields the protein CASRPTTASTDTQYF.

With regard to this clone: At one end, the junction sequence differs from germline, possibly due to a read error. The rearrangement links TRBV3-1 (or the pseudogene TRBV3-2) to TRBJ1-2, with D unresolved. CDR1 is LGHDT and CDR2 is YNNKEL in the germline V gene (reference sequence). The CDR3 is made up of 15 amino acids. CDR3 bases: TGTGCCAGCAGCAAATGGGAATCGCGGGCCCGACTAATCGCCTTC. As protein: CASSKWESRARLIAF.

The rearrangement links TRBV3-1 (or the pseudogene TRBV3-2) to TRBJ1-1; tentative D call: TRBD1 (5 bases). The CDR3 is made up of 13 amino acids. CDR1 and CDR2 from the germline V gene are LGHDT and YNNKEL (reference sequence). Trimming pared 10 bases from V and 5 bases from J, leaving 17 bases between. In DNA form, the CDR3 reads TGTGCCACCGGGAGAAGGGGAGGAACTGAAGCTTTCTTT. As protein: CATGRRGGTEAFF.

The CDR3 sequence is CASSLGGRTGRNYGYTF. Here the CDR3 DNA reads TGTGCCAGCAGCTTAGGAGGTCGGACTGGGAGGAACTATGGCTACACCTTC. V gene TRBV11-2 combines with J gene TRBJ1-2; D gene uncertain. The CDR3 runs to 17 residues. V lost 1 base, J lost 2 bases, and 17 bases lay in between. Germline V gives CDR1 SGHAT, CDR2 FQNNGV.

In this sample, this clone turned up once. The chain links TRBV7-2 to TRBJ1-4; D perhaps matches TRBD1 (5 bases). This CDR3 has 13 residues. V lost 3 bases to trimming and J lost 8 bases, with 10 bases between them. Germline values: CDR1 SGHTA, CDR2 FQGNSA. As DNA, the CDR3 is TGTGCCAGCAGCTTGGACTCAGGGGAAAAACTGTTTTTT. Its protein product is CASSLDSGEKLFF.

This chain's CDR3 is CASSYRAGSDTQYF. DNA of the CDR3: TGTGCCAGCAGTTACCGCGCCGGGTCAGATACGCAGTATTTT. The chain joins TRBV6-5 to TRBJ2-3; D unclear. Per germline, CDR1 MNHEY and CDR2 SVGAGI. This CDR3 contains 14 residues. Trimming cost V 2 bases and J 4 bases, with 10 bases left between them.

The chain employs TRBV7-2 and TRBJ1-1; D might be TRBD1 (6 bases). Germline values: CDR1 SGHTA, CDR2 FQGNSA. Trimming pared 1 base from V and 3 bases from J, leaving 9 bases between. This CDR3 contains 14 residues. The CDR3 loop is CASSLDREDTEAFF. Written as DNA, the CDR3 is TGTGCCAGCAGCTTAGACAGGGAAGACACTGAAGCTTTCTTT.

The chain combines TRBV19 with TRBJ2-3; TRBD1 matches 9 bases. The CDR3 runs to 16 residues. CDR1 is LNHDA, CDR2 SQIVND, per germline (reference sequence). The J segment lost 0 bases and the V segment lost 5 bases, leaving 6 bases of the junction unmatched. The CDR3 sequence is CASSGDRVTSTDTQYF. The CDR3 DNA is TGTGCCAGTAGTGGGGACAGGGTAACTAGCACAGATACGCAGTATTTT.

The V gene is TRBV7-9, the J gene TRBJ2-3; 10 bases map to TRBD2. The CDR3 consists of 15 residues. Trimming removed 3 bases from V and 1 base from J; junction bases left unmatched: 1. CDR1 is SEHNR and CDR2 is FQNEAQ in the germline V gene (reference sequence). CDR3 sequence: CASSLLAGGTDTQYF. DNA of the CDR3: TGTGCCAGCAGCTTGCTAGCGGGGGGCACAGATACGCAGTATTTT.

The chain is built from TRBV2 and TRBJ2-7; a possible D gene is TRBD1 (6 bases). The CDR3 is made up of 14 amino acids. V was trimmed by 10 bases and J by 0 bases, leaving 16 bases between them. CDR1 is SNHLY and CDR2 is FYNNEI in the germline V gene. CDR3 DNA sequence: TGTGCCACCTCAAAACAGGGACCCTCCTACGAGCAGTACTTC. As protein: CATSKQGPSYEQYF.

CDR3 nucleotides: TGCAGTGCTAGTCTTCTAGCTTACGAGCAGTACTTC. This translates into CSASLLAYEQYF. J is TRBJ2-7 and V is TRBV20-1; maybe TRBD2 (5 bases). V lost 3 bases, J lost 4 bases, and 10 bases lay in between. This CDR3 has 12 amino acids. Germline V gene sequence: CDR1 DFQATT, CDR2 SNEGSKA (reference sequence).

The chain carries TRBV2 and TRBJ2-2; 12 bases map to TRBD1. Germline CDR1 SNHLY, CDR2 FYNNEI. Trimming removed 3 bases from V and 5 bases from J; junction bases left unmatched: 10. There are 18 residues in the CDR3. The CDR3: CASSDSRGQGAGTGELFF. Written as DNA, the CDR3 is TGTGCCAGCAGTGATTCCCGGGGACAGGGGGCAGGGACCGGGGAGCTGTTTTTT.

V gene TRBV28 combines with J gene TRBJ1-5; no clear D. Trimming left V 3 bases short and J 6 bases short, with 6 bases between. Germline CDR1 is MDHEN and CDR2 is SYDVKM. The CDR3 loop spans 12 amino acids. Written as DNA, the CDR3 is TGTGCCAGCAGTTTTGTGGGTCAGCCCCAGCATTTT. Its protein product is CASSFVGQPQHF.

The chain is built from TRBV19 and TRBJ2-7; 7 nucleotides line up with TRBD1. V trimming: 3 bases; J trimming: 4 bases; junction bases outside the gene matches: 0. The CDR3 runs to 12 residues. Germline values: CDR1 LNHDA, CDR2 SQIVND (reference sequence). The DNA of the CDR3 is TGTGCCAGTAGTATGACAGGGTACGAGCAGTACTTC. This encodes CASSMTGYEQYF.

J is TRBJ2-5 and V is TRBV4-1; a weak D match, TRBD2 (6 bases). V lost 0 bases and J 5 bases, leaving 10 bases between the germline ends. This CDR3 spans 14 amino acids. Germline lookup yields CDR1 MGHRA and CDR2 YSYEKL. The CDR3 is CASSQDRGWETQYF. The CDR3 nucleotides read TGCGCCAGCAGCCAAGATCGGGGGTGGGAGACCCAGTACTTC.

The chain carries TRBV2 and TRBJ1-1; TRBD1 might be the D (5 bases). From germline, CDR1 is SNHLY and CDR2 FYNNEI. The CDR3 runs to 13 residues. V dropped 4 bases and J dropped 10 bases, with 16 bases sitting between them. Here the CDR3 DNA reads TGTGCCAGCAGTGTGGGGGGGGGACGCGGAGCTTTCTTT. It translates to CASSVGGGRGAFF.

V and J are TRBV2 and TRBJ1-6, with TRBD1 matching over 7 bases. The CDR3 has 13 amino acids. V shed 11 bases, J shed 1 base, and the junction held 2 bases outside the gene matches. Germline loops: CDR1 SNHLY, CDR2 FYNNEI. The CDR3 loop is CAVQGSYNSPLHF. As DNA, the CDR3 is TGTGCCGTACAGGGGTCCTATAATTCACCCCTCCACTTT. Variable domain in full (rest from reference TRBV2 and TRBJ1-6): EPEVTQTPSHQVTQMGQEVILRCVPISNHLYFYWYRQILGQKVEFLVSFYNNEISEKSEIFDDQFSVERPDGSNFTLKIRSTKLEDSAMYFCAVQGSYNSPLHFGNGTRLTVT.

The gene calls are TRBV5-4 and TRBJ2-5, with D perhaps TRBD2 (5 bases). Per germline, CDR1 SGHNT and CDR2 YYREEE (reference sequence). V lost 4 bases and J lost 2, with 18 bases in between. The CDR3 length is 16 residues. The CDR3 loop reads CASSPGPGVGQETQYF. CDR3 sequence (DNA): TGTGCCAGCAGCCCCGGACCCGGGGTGGGGCAAGAGACCCAGTACTTC.

The chain combines TRBV2 with TRBJ1-2; D gene ambiguous. This CDR3 region has 15 residues. The V gene's germline CDR1 is SNHLY and CDR2 FYNNEI. V lost 6 bases, J lost 0 bases, and 14 bases lay in between. In nucleotides, the CDR3 is TGTGCCAGCAGGGGGATGGTCGGAGCTAACTATGGCTACACCTTC. It yields the protein CASRGMVGANYGYTF.

The rearrangement links TRBV11-1 to TRBJ2-2; D unclear. V was clipped by 5 bases and J by 4 bases, with 11 bases between them. Germline assignment: CDR1 SGHAT and CDR2 FQDESV (reference sequence). There are 14 residues in the CDR3. Here the CDR3 reads CASSPRIGTGELFF. CDR3 DNA: TGTGCCAGCAGCCCGAGGATAGGCACCGGGGAGCTGTTTTTT.

Comment on this clone: Other DNA variants within this sample encode the same CDR3. This chain connects TRBV3-1 (or the pseudogene TRBV3-2) to TRBJ1-4; no clear D gene. CDR1 is LGHDT and CDR2 is YNNKEL in the germline V gene (reference sequence). CDR3 length: 12 amino acids. V was clipped by 1 base and J by 11 bases, with 8 bases between them. The CDR3 coding sequence is TGTGCCAGCAGCCAAGGGGGTGGGAAACTGTTTTTT. Amino acid sequence: CASSQGGGKLFF.